Shown below are 23 T cell receptor beta chains from a single sample sequenced in a study of PD-1 blockade in mismatch repair-deficient tumors. Sequenced by immunoSEQ multiplex PCR; TCRdb stores in-frame clones only, minus some. Here the sample spans 30,000 to 40,000 clones, 65% to 85% being singletons. Material: PBMCs, obtained less than 7 weeks after starting pembrolizumab. The source is an adult with mismatch repair-deficient cancer.

V and J are TRBV18 and TRBJ1-2, with no clear D. The germline V and J ends were trimmed by 3 bases and 0 bases, with 11 bases remaining between them. This CDR3 comprises 15 residues. Germline CDR1 reads KGHSH; CDR2 reads LQKENI. In nucleotides, the CDR3 is TGTGCCAGCTCACCCCGGGAGAATGCTAACTATGGCTACACCTTC. This codes for CASSPRENANYGYTF.

This rearrangement joins TRBV9 to TRBJ2-4; D is unresolved. V gave up 0 bases and J gave up 8 bases, with 9 bases separating them. The length of the CDR3 is 13 residues. CDR1 is SGDLS and CDR2 is YYNGEE in the germline V gene. Here the CDR3 DNA reads TGTGCCAGCAGCGTAGGTCTCCGGGACATTCAGTACTTC. This encodes CASSVGLRDIQYF.

The chain has TRBV5-6 and TRBJ2-1, with TRBD2 matching 10 bases. Losses at the gene ends were 1 base for V and 3 bases for J; bases not matched to a gene: 4. The CDR3 length is 16 residues. Germline V gene lookup returns CDR1 SGHDT and CDR2 YYEEEE. The CDR3 DNA reads as TGTGCCAGCAGCTTGAAGGGACTAGCGTTCTACAATGAGCAGTTCTTC. Its protein product is CASSLKGLAFYNEQFF.

The chain carries TRBV19 and TRBJ1-5; D perhaps matches TRBD1 (5 bases). The germline gives CDR1 LNHDA, CDR2 SQIVND (reference sequence). This CDR3 region has 17 residues. Trimming cost V 3 bases and J 0 bases, with 15 bases left between them. CDR3 loop: CASSILRLGGSNQPQHF. In DNA, the CDR3 is TGTGCCAGTAGTATCCTCCGACTCGGGGGTAGCAATCAGCCCCAGCATTTT.

This clone was counted a few times. The V call is TRBV5-1, the J call TRBJ2-7; 13 nucleotides match TRBD2. The germline gives CDR1 SGHRS, CDR2 YFSETQ. The CDR3 is 15 residues long. V trimming: 4 bases; J trimming: 2 bases; junction bases outside the gene matches: 3. The CDR3 DNA follows: TGCGCCAGCAGCCCGGGACTAGCGGGACCCTACGAGCAGTACTTC. This gives the protein CASSPGLAGPYEQYF.

This clone has only one observation. The chain has TRBV10-3 and TRBJ2-5; 7 bases line up with TRBD2. J gave up 4 bases and V 3 bases, and 11 bases lay outside the gene matches. The length of the CDR3 is 16 residues. Germline V gene data show CDR1 as ENHRY and CDR2 as SYGVKD. CDR3 coding DNA: TGTGCCATCAGTGATTACGGGACTAACTTGGGAGAGACCCAGTACTTC. Protein product: CAISDYGTNLGETQYF.

The chain recombines TRBV5-1 with TRBJ2-5; unclear D gene. CDR3 size: 13 residues. Trimming took off 2 bases at V and 1 base at J, with 6 bases between the two ends. CDR1 and CDR2 from the germline V gene are SGHRS and YFSETQ. The CDR3 loop reads CASSFSSQETQYF. The CDR3 region has the DNA TGCGCCAGCAGCTTCTCTAGCCAAGAGACCCAGTACTTC. Full variable domain (remainder filled in from reference TRBV5-1 and TRBJ2-5): KAGVTQTPRYLIKTRGQQVTLSCSPISGHRSVSWYQQTPGQGLQFLFEYFSETQRNKGNFPGRFSGRQFSNSRSEMNVSTLELGDSALYLCASSFSSQETQYFGPGTRLLVL.

About this clone: Its ends do not fully match the called genes, so a read error is possible. This chain links TRBV28 with TRBJ2-7; TRBD2 aligns across 9 bases. Germline CDR1 is MDHEN and CDR2 is SYDVKM. This CDR3 is 12 amino acids long. The CDR3 coding sequence is TGTGCCAGCGGGGGGGATATAGCGGGAGTTGTCTTC. This translates into CASGGDIAGVVF.

The CDR3 is CASGLAGGRMKTQYF. Written as DNA, the CDR3 is TGTGCTAGTGGTTTGGCAGGGGGGAGGATGAAGACCCAGTACTTC. The chain combines TRBV12-5 with TRBJ2-5; tentative D call: TRBD1 (7 bases). The CDR3 loop spans 15 amino acids. Germline V gene sequence: CDR1 LGHNT, CDR2 FRNRAP. Trimming removed 1 base from V and 6 bases from J, with 15 bases in between.

The V call is TRBV7-2, the J call TRBJ1-2; D remains ambiguous. The CDR3 runs 15 residues. Trimming removed 0 bases at V and 0 bases at J, with 8 bases between. Germline V lookup: CDR1 SGHTA, CDR2 FQGNSA. For the CDR3, the DNA is TGTGCCAGCAGCTTAGCAAGGAGGTCTAACTATGGCTACACCTTC. This encodes CASSLARRSNYGYTF.

The gene calls are TRBV23-1 and TRBJ2-3, with D tentatively TRBD2 (7 bases). TRBV23-1 is treated as an ORF (open reading frame) with a function not yet certain. The CDR3 spans 19 residues. With 6 bases removed from V and 0 bases from J, the gap between germline ends came to 25 bases. CDR3 DNA: TGCGCCAGCAGCACTAGGGAGGGGGGGGGAACCACTAGCACAGATACGCAGTATTTT. It yields the protein CASSTREGGGTTSTDTQYF.

The chain recombines TRBV25-1 with TRBJ2-1; 11 bases align to TRBD2. The CDR3 runs to 17 residues. The junction had 4 bases not matched to a gene; V was cut back by 3 bases and J by 0 bases. Germline V gene sequence: CDR1 MGHDK, CDR2 SYGVNS. The CDR3 loop is CASSDGTSGPSYNEQFF. In nucleotides, the CDR3 is TGTGCCAGCAGTGATGGGACTAGCGGACCCTCCTACAATGAGCAGTTCTTC.

V gene TRBV9 combines with J gene TRBJ2-7; D possibly corresponds to TRBD2 (5 bases). V was pared by 3 bases and J by 9 bases, with 19 bases between. This CDR3 spans 14 amino acids. Germline values: CDR1 SGDLS, CDR2 YYNGEE. CDR3: CASSASRTGFRQYF. The CDR3 DNA follows: TGTGCCAGCAGCGCGAGTCGGACTGGTTTTAGGCAGTACTTC.

The chain links TRBV30 to TRBJ2-5, with 9 bases that match TRBD2. Trimming removed 0 bases from V and 5 bases from J; junction bases left unmatched: 4. The CDR3 runs 14 residues. Germline CDR1 and CDR2: GTSNPN and SVGIG (reference sequence). This CDR3 reads CAWSVAGGGETQYF. The CDR3 nucleotides are TGTGCCTGGAGTGTCGCGGGAGGGGGGGAGACCCAGTACTTC.

The chain has TRBV6-1 and TRBJ2-7; 8 bases align to TRBD1. Germline loops: CDR1 MNHNS, CDR2 SASEGT. V dropped 3 bases and J dropped 0; count of bases not matched to a gene: 7. The CDR3 is 16 amino acids. The CDR3 spells CASSEIPGQASYEQYF. In DNA form, the CDR3 reads TGTGCCAGCAGTGAGATCCCGGGACAGGCCTCCTACGAGCAGTACTTC.

This clone showed up just once. The chain employs TRBV4-2 and TRBJ2-2; D is undetermined. The CDR3 is 14 amino acids. The germline CDR1 and CDR2 sequences are LGHNA and YNFKEQ. Trimming shortened V by 0 bases and J by 2 bases, and 4 bases separated the two germline ends. As DNA, the CDR3 is TGTGCCAGCAGCCAAGATCAAAACACCGGGGAGCTGTTTTTT. Translating it yields CASSQDQNTGELFF.

The chain links TRBV7-6 to TRBJ2-5, with D possibly being TRBD1 (8 bases). Trimming took off 7 bases at V and 2 bases at J, with 20 bases between the two ends. The CDR3 length is 16 residues. In germline, CDR1 is SGHVS, CDR2 FNYEAQ. The CDR3: CASNQRTGGGQETQYF. CDR3 in DNA: TGTGCCAGCAACCAAAGAACAGGGGGAGGGCAAGAGACCCAGTACTTC.

The rearrangement uses TRBV6-6 and TRBJ2-2; no reliable D call. Trimming took off 4 bases at V and 1 base at J, with 7 bases between the two ends. Germline assignment: CDR1 MNHNY and CDR2 SVGAGI (reference sequence). This CDR3 is 14 amino acids long. The CDR3 sequence is CASSFPENTGELFF. CDR3 bases: TGTGCCAGCAGTTTTCCAGAGAACACCGGGGAGCTGTTTTTT.

The chain carries TRBV5-1 and TRBJ2-1; 13 bases match TRBD2. The CDR3 runs 16 residues. V lost 0 bases to trimming and J lost 6 bases; unmatched junction nucleotides: 3. CDR1 and CDR2 (germline): SGHRS, YFSETQ. As DNA, the CDR3 is TGCGCCAGCAGCTTGGGGCGGACTAGCGGGAGCAATGAGCAGTTCTTC. Protein: CASSLGRTSGSNEQFF.

The chain recombines TRBV7-6 with TRBJ1-3, with a tentative D call TRBD1 (5 bases). V gave up 5 bases and J gave up 1 base, with 24 bases separating them. The germline V gene has CDR1 SGHVS and CDR2 FNYEAQ. This CDR3 spans 19 amino acids. CDR3 loop: CASSHLQGAGRASGNTIYF. CDR3 DNA: TGTGCCAGCAGCCATCTCCAAGGGGCAGGCCGAGCGTCTGGAAACACCATATATTTT.

J is TRBJ1-3 and V is TRBV19; TRBD1 agrees at 8 bases. Germline values: CDR1 LNHDA, CDR2 SQIVND (reference sequence). V was clipped by 5 bases and J by 3 bases; unmatched bases: 9. CDR3 length: 16 amino acids. CDR3 nucleotide sequence: TGTGCCAGTAGTCCCCGCGACAGGGGTTTTGGAAACACCATATATTTT. Its protein is CASSPRDRGFGNTIYF.

V gene TRBV7-3 combines with J gene TRBJ2-5; D may be TRBD1 (6 bases). V was trimmed by 7 bases and J by 1 base, leaving 7 bases between them. Germline V gene data show CDR1 as SGHTA and CDR2 as FQGTGA. CDR3 length equals 12 residues. The CDR3 DNA is TGTGCCAGCACAGGGGTCCAAGAGACCCAGTACTTC. As protein: CASTGVQETQYF.

This clone was counted between two and nine times. CDR3 region: CASSQAPLDNTGELFF. The CDR3, as DNA: TGTGCCAGCAGCCAAGCCCCACTAGACAACACCGGGGAGCTGTTTTTT. The chain recombines TRBV7-2 with TRBJ2-2; perhaps TRBD2 as D (5 bases). Trimming took 5 bases from V and 2 from J, leaving 15 bases between them. Germline loops: CDR1 SGHTA, CDR2 FQGNSA. The CDR3 has 16 residues. The full variable domain, in which reference TRBV7-2 and TRBJ2-2 provide the parts outside the CDR3, is GAGVSQSPSNKVTEKGKDVELRCDPISGHTALYWYRQSLGQGLEFLIYFQGNSAPDKSGLPSDRFSAERTGGSVSTLTIQRTQQEDSAVYLCASSQAPLDNTGELFFGEGSRLTVL.